The rows below give T cell receptor beta chains drawn from one sample of a study of cytomegalovirus exposure and HLA in healthy donors. Repertoires were generated with immunoSEQ multiplex PCR, while TCRdb's copy carries only in-frame clones and drops some. The sample includes over 120,000 clones, over 65% of them seen just once. The specimen sequenced was PBMCs. Receptors were obtained from a man aged 18 to 30 in good health and CMV-seropositive. Each CDR3 is given with its conserved first and last residue. D genes are given only for firm matches. Only some rows state a clone size, as once, few, many or a class for expanded clones.

len,j_gene,d_gene,abundance,v_gene,CDR3aa,CDR3nt
14,TRBJ2-5,-,-,TRBV28,CASSLVGAGETQYF,TGTGCCAGCAGTTTGGTGGGGGCAGGAGAGACCCAGTACTTC
13,TRBJ2-1,TRBD2,-,TRBV14,CASNPNWGGEQFF,TGTGCCAGCAATCCTAACTGGGGGGGTGAGCAGTTCTTC
14,TRBJ2-7,-,-,TRBV27,CASSQMPGSYEQYF,TGTGCCAGCAGTCAAATGCCGGGAAGCTACGAGCAGTACTTC
18,TRBJ2-1,-,once,TRBV7-2,CASSLALGAGQRYNEQFF,TGTGCCAGCAGCTTAGCGCTAGGGGCGGGACAGCGTTACAATGAGCAGTTCTTC
13,TRBJ2-7,TRBD1,-,TRBV6-1,CASSPGTAYEQYF,TGTGCCAGCAGTCCCGGGACAGCCTACGAGCAGTACTTC
14,TRBJ2-7,-,few,TRBV4-1,CASSQLQGFYEQYF,TGCGCCAGCAGCCAACTACAGGGATTCTACGAGCAGTACTTC
15,TRBJ1-2,TRBD1,-,TRBV7-2,CASSLWSGGDYGYTF,TGTGCCAGCAGCTTATGGTCAGGGGGTGACTATGGCTACACCTTC
15,TRBJ1-4,TRBD1,-,TRBV29-1,CSVVGTGRSNEKLFF,TGCAGCGTCGTTGGGACAGGGAGGTCTAATGAAAAACTGTTTTTT
15,TRBJ1-1,TRBD1,-,TRBV7-8,CASSRDRAPHTEAFF,TGTGCCAGCAGCCGGGACAGGGCCCCCCACACTGAAGCTTTCTTT
15,TRBJ2-7,-,-,TRBV6-5,CASSSTAATSYEQYF,TGTGCCAGCAGTTCCACCGCGGCCACATCCTACGAGCAGTACTTC
14,TRBJ2-3,TRBD2,few,TRBV6-1,CASSVSGGGDTQYF,TGTGCCAGCAGTGTAAGCGGGGGGGGCGATACGCAGTATTTT
14,TRBJ1-4,TRBD1,once,TRBV13,CASSNRGRREKLFF,TGTGCCAGCAGTAACAGGGGGCGAAGGGAAAAACTGTTTTTT
15,TRBJ2-7,-,-,TRBV27,CASSLSGRDWYEQYF,TGTGCCAGCAGTTTATCCGGCAGGGATTGGTACGAGCAGTACTTC
14,TRBJ1-1,-,-,TRBV4-1,CAGSQRIDNTEAFF,TGCGCCGGCAGCCAACGAATAGATAACACTGAAGCTTTCTTT
19,TRBJ2-2,TRBD2,-,TRBV4-1,CASSVDRAAGGRFPGELFF,TGCGCCAGCAGCGTCGATCGGGCAGCGGGGGGCCGGTTTCCCGGGGAGCTGTTTTTT
13,TRBJ1-1,TRBD1,-,TRBV11-3,CASSQTGGRGAFF,TGTGCCAGCAGCCAAACAGGGGGCCGGGGCGCTTTCTTT
15,TRBJ2-1,TRBD1,-,TRBV28,CASSFQGALYNEQFF,TGTGCCAGCAGTTTCCAGGGGGCGCTCTACAATGAGCAGTTCTTC
14,TRBJ2-1,-,-,TRBV5-1,CASSLALFRGEQFF,TGCGCCAGCAGCTTGGCTTTGTTTCGGGGTGAGCAGTTCTTC